Listed here is a single TCR beta chain. Its antigen is unidentified. These data belong to a study of monozygotic twins with inflammatory bowel disease. The UMIs carried a 6-nucleotide sample barcode, and they were added by template switching. After re-calling the 5' RACE reads, TCRdb lists one entry per CDR3 protein, DNA absent. The specimen's table records around 450,000 distinct CDR3 sequences. Findings and caveats of the study: Discordant twins had repertoire similarity that did not differ from that of concordant twins, possibly from limited power. Results did not support any single strong IBD-associated signal or clonotype. IBD patients exhibited fewer clonotypes shared with other individuals than healthy twins, particularly with disease activity.

There are 11 residues in the CDR3. Sequenced material: blood. The receptor was isolated from a human donor with ulcerative colitis or Crohn's disease, or a healthy co-twin of an affected twin (not recorded which). This chain uses TRBV12-3 or TRBV12-4 with TRBJ2-7. The CDR3 region is CASSILYEQYF.